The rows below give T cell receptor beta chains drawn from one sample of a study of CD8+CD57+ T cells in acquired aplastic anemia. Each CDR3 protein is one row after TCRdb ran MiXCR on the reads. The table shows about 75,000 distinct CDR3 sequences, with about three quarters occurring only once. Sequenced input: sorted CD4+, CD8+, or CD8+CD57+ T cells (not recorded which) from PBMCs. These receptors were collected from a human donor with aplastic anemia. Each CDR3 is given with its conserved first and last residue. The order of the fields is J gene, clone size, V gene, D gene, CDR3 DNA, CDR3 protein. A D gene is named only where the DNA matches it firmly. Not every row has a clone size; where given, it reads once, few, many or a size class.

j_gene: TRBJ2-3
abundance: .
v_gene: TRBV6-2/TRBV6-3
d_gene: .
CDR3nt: TGTGCCAGCAGTTACACGACAGACACTAGCACAAATACGCAGTATTTT
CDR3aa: CASSYTTDTSTNTQYF

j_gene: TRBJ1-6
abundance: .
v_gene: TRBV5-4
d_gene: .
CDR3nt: TGTGCCAGCAGCTTGGACTCGGAGATGGTGTATTCACCCCTCCACTTT
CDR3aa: CASSLDSEMVYSPLHF

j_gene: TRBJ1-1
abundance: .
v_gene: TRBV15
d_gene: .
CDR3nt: TGTGCCACCAGCAGAGGAGCACAAATCGCTGAAGCTTTCTTT
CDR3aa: CATSRGAQIAEAFF

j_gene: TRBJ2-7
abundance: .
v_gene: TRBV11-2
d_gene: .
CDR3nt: TGTGCCAGCAGCTTAGAGGGGGGGGGGCTGAACGAGCAGTACTTC
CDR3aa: CASSLEGGGLNEQYF

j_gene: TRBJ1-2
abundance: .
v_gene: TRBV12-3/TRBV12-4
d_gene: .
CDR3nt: TGTGCCAGCAGTTGGGGGGGCGATGGCTACACCTTC
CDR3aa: CASSWGGDGYTF

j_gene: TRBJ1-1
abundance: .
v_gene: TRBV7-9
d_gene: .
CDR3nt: TGTGCCAGCAGCCGAAGAGAGGTCGGAACTGAAGCTTTCTTT
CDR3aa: CASSRREVGTEAFF

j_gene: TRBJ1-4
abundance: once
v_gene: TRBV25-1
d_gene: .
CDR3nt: TGTGCCAGCAGTGAACGGGGGGTTGGGGAAAAACTGTTTTTT
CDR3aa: CASSERGVGEKLFF

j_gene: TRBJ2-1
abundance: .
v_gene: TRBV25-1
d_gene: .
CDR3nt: TGTGCCAGCAGTGTGGGCGAAAACTTTTGGGGCTCTGGGTCCTACAATGAGCAGTTCTTC
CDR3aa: CASSVGENFWGSGSYNEQFF

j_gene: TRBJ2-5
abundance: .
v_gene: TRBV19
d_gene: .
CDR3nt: TGTGCCAGCCGGTACGGTCCCCAGCAAGAGACCCAGTACTTC
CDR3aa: CASRYGPQQETQYF

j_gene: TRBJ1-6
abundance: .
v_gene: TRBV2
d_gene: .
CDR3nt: TGTGCCAGCAGTAACTATAATTCACCCCTCCACTTT
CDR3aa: CASSNYNSPLHF

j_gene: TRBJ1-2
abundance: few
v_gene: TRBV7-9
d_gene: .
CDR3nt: TGTGCCCTGTATGGACCGGCTATCTATGGCTACACCTTC
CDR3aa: CALYGPAIYGYTF

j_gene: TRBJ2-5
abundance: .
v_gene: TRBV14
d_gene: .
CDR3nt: TGTGCCAGCAGCAGGGGCCGAGAGACCCAGTACTTC
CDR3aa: CASSRGRETQYF

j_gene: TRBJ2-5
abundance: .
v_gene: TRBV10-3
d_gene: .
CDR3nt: TGTGCCATCAGTGAGTCGACTAGGCTAACGGAGACCCAGTACTTC
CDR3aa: CAISESTRLTETQYF

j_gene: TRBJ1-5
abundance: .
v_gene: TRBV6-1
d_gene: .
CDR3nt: TGTGCCAGCAGCCATAAACCAGGGCCGGGTCAGCCCCAGCATTTT
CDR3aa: CASSHKPGPGQPQHF

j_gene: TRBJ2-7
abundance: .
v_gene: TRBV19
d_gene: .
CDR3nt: TGTGCCAGTAGTATGACAGGATCCTACGAGCAGTACTTC
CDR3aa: CASSMTGSYEQYF

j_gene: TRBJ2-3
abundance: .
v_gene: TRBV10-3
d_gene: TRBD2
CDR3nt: TGTGCCATCAGTGAGTCGGAGGGACTAGCATCAGATACGCAGTATTTT
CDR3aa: CAISESEGLASDTQYF

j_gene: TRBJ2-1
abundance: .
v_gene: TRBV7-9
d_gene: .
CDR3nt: TGTGCCAGCAGCTTAATCGGGGAGAATGAGCAGTTCTTC
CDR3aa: CASSLIGENEQFF

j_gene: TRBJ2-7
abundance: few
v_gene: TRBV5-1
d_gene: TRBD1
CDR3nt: TGCGCCAGCAGCTTGAGTCAGGGGGCCGGAGAGCAGTACTTC
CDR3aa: CASSLSQGAGEQYF

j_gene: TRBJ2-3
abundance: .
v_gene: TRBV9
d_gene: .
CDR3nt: TGTGCCAGCAGCGTCGGTTCGGACACATGGGGCACAGATACGCAGTATTTT
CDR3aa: CASSVGSDTWGTDTQYF

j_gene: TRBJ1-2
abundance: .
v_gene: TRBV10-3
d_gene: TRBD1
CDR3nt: TGTGCCATCAGTGTATCCGACAGGGAAGGCTACACCTTC
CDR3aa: CAISVSDREGYTF

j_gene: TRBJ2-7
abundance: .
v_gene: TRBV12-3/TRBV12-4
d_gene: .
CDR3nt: TGTGCCAGCAGCGACTCAAGGGGCCACGAGCAGTACTTC
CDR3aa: CASSDSRGHEQYF

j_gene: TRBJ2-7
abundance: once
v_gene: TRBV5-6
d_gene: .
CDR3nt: TGTGCCAGCAGCTTGGTAACAGTCTACGAGCAGTACTTC
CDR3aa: CASSLVTVYEQYF

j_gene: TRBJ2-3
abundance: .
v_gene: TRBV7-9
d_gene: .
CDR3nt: TGTGCCAGCAGCCTTTCAGACAGCACAGATACGCAGTATTTT
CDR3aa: CASSLSDSTDTQYF

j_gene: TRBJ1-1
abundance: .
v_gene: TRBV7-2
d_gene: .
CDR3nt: TGTGCCAGCAGCACATACAGGGAGACCACTGATGCTTTCTTT
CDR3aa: CASSTYRETTDAFF

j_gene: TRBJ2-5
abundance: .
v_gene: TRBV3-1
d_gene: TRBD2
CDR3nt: TGTGCCAGCAGCCAAGGGACTAGCGGGGGAAAGACCCAGTACTTC
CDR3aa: CASSQGTSGGKTQYF

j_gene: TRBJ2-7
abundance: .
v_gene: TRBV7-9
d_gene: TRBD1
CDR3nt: TGTGCCAGCGGGCCGACAGGGGGCGAGCAGTACTTC
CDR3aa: CASGPTGGEQYF

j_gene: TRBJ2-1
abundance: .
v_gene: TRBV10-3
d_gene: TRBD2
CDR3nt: TGTGCCACCCGACCGACTAGCGGGCACAATGAGCAGTTCTTC
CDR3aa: CATRPTSGHNEQFF

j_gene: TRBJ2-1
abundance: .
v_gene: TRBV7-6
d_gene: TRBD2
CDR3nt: TGTGCCAGCAGCCGACTAGCGCAGGAGCAGTTCTTC
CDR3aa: CASSRLAQEQFF

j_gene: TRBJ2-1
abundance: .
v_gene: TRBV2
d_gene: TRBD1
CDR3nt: TGTGCCAGTTCGTGGACAGGGGGTCCTTACAATGAGCAGTTCTTC
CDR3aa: CASSWTGGPYNEQFF

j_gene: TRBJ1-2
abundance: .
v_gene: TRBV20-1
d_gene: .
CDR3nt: TGCAGTGCCGACATGGTCCCAATATCTAACTATGGCTACACCTTC
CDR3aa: CSADMVPISNYGYTF

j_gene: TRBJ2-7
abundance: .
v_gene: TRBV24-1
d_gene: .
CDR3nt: TGTGCCAGCACCTCGACCTACGAGCAGTACTTC
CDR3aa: CASTSTYEQYF

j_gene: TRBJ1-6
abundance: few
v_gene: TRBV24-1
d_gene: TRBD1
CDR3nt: TGTGCCACCCAGGACAGGGAAGCTTCACCCCTCCACTTT
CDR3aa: CATQDREASPLHF

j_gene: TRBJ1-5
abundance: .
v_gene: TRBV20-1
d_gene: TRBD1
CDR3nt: TGCAGTGCCTGGGACAGGGTCCCCAATCAGCCCCAGCATTTT
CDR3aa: CSAWDRVPNQPQHF

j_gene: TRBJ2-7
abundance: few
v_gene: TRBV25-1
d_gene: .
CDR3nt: TGTGCCAGCAGTGAACGGGGACAAGCGACCAACGAGCAGTACTTC
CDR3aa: CASSERGQATNEQYF

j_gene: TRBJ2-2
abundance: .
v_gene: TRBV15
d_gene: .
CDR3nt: TGTGCCACCAGCAGAGCGGGAGAGACCGGGGAGCTGTTTTTT
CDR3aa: CATSRAGETGELFF

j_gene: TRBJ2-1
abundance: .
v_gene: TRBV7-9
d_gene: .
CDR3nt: TGTGCCAGCAGCTTGCACTCTGGTGAGCAGTTCTTC
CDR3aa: CASSLHSGEQFF

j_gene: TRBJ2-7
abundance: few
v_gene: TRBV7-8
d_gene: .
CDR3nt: TGTGCCAGCAGCTCGGCTGGAGCGCACGAGCAGTACTTC
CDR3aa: CASSSAGAHEQYF

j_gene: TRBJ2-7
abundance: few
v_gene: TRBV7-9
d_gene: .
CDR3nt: TGTGCCAGCAGCTTCGACTACGAGCAGTACTTC
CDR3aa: CASSFDYEQYF

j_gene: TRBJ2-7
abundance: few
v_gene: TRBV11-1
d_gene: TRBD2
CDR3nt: TGTGCCAGCAGCTTAGCCTCCGAGACTAGCGGCGTGGGGGAGCAGTACTTC
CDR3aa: CASSLASETSGVGEQYF

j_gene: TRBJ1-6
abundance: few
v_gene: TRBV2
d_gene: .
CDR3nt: TGTGCCAGCAGTGAAGACTATGCGAATTCACCCCTCCACTTT
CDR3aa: CASSEDYANSPLHF

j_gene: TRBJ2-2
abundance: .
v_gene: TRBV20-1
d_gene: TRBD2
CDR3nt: TGCAGTGCTAGAGAGACCAGCGGGGGAGACACCGGGGAGCTGTTTTTT
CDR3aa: CSARETSGGDTGELFF

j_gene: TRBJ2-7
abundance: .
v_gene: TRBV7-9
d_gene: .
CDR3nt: TGTGCCAGCAGCTGGGGGCTTAACTACGAGCAGTACTTC
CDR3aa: CASSWGLNYEQYF

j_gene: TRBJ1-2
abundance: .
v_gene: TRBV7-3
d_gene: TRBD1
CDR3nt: TGTGCCAGCAGCCCGTACCCGGGACAGGGCGTGCGCTACACCTTC
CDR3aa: CASSPYPGQGVRYTF

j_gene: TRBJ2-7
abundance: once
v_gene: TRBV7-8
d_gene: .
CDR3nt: TGTGCCAGCAGCTCCGACCCCACCTACGAGCAGTACTTC
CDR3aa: CASSSDPTYEQYF

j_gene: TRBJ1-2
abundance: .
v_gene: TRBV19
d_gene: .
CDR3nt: TGTGCCAGTAGTACAAACAGGGAGTATGGCTACACCTTC
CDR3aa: CASSTNREYGYTF

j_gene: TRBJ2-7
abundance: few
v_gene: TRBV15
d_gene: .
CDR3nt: TGTGCCACCAGCAGAGATCGATACGAGCAGTACTTC
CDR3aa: CATSRDRYEQYF

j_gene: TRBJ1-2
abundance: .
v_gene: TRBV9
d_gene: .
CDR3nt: TGTGCCAGCAGCCTCAACGGGGGGTATGGCTACACCTTC
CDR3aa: CASSLNGGYGYTF

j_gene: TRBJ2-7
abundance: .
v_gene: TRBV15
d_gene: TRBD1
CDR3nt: TGTGCCACCAGCCGACTGGGACAGACCTACGAGCAGTACTTC
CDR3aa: CATSRLGQTYEQYF